The clone carrying this T cell receptor beta chain was detected only a few times. The sample is drawn from a study of T cells after yellow fever vaccination. Study-level background: SMART-Seq v4 Ultra Low Input handled preparation of low-cell-number fractions.

The V end was cut by 6 bases, the J end by 3 bases, with 8 bases between. This CDR3 comprises 12 residues. CDR1 and CDR2 from the germline V gene are ENHRY and SYGVKD. Researchers made TCR cDNA using 5'RACE template switching, and this step added a universal primer site and UMIs. TCRdb re-analysed the 5' RACE reads in MiXCR, keeping a single row per CDR3 protein. The table records roughly 340,000 distinct CDR3 sequences, more than 8.5% of them present only once. The rearrangement joins TRBV10-3 to TRBJ1-1; D is perhaps TRBD1 (5 bases). This clonotype originated in a man between 18 and 29 years old who received the YFV17D yellow fever vaccine. The material was PBMCs, obtained on the day of the first yellow fever vaccination. The CDR3 nucleotides read TGTGCCATCAGAGGGGAATACACTGAAGCTTTCTTT. It yields the protein CAIRGEYTEAFF.